This T cell receptor beta chain was recorded in a study of metastatic and nonmetastatic thyroid tumors. The overall study: Both malignant and benign thyroid patients supplied peripheral blood and tumor or nodule tissue samples, across which the repertoires of these patients were then compared. Regarding the study as a whole: Reportedly, malignant thyroid tumors had significantly higher TCR beta diversity than benign nodules, in blood and tumor.

Patients underwent thyroid surgery, and none had received any treatment before it. About this clone: The antigen remains unidentified.

This CDR3 region has 13 residues. Trimming pared 6 bases from V and 11 bases from J, leaving 14 bases between. Germline assignment: CDR1 MNHNS and CDR2 SASEGT. As processed by the authors: Across clinicopathological groups, CDR3 differences served as the basis for building a distant-metastasis classifier for papillary thyroid cancer. Using MiXCR, TCRdb re-called clones from the PCR reads. The V and J calls come from TCRdb's annotation, not from the publication. In the table there are approximately 12,000 clones, roughly a third of which are singletons. The receptor comes from a female donor with papillary thyroid cancer or a benign thyroid nodule (not recorded which). Some clones in this sample may be carry-over from other donors' samples. The V call is TRBV6-1, the J call TRBJ1-6; tentative D call: TRBD1 (5 bases). Sequenced input: tumor tissue. CDR3 DNA: TGTGCCAGCAGGAAAATCGACAGCACACCCCTCCACTTT. The encoded protein is CASRKIDSTPLHF.